These 4 T cell receptor beta chains came from one sample sequenced in a study of CD8 T cells in ankylosing spondylitis. TCRdb re-analysed the 5' RACE reads in MiXCR, keeping a single row per CDR3 protein. The repertoire has a few hundred thousand distinct CDR3 sequences, 11% of them found once; the top ten carry around 10%. Sequencing was performed on blood, either unsorted or a sorted T cell fraction (not recorded which). These receptors were collected from a female donor with ankylosing spondylitis or in good health (not recorded which).

This clonotype was counted at least ten times. The chain combines TRBV7-8 with TRBJ2-3; 9 bases match TRBD2. There are 15 residues in the CDR3. Unmatched junction bases numbered 3, after V lost 4 bases and J lost 1 base. Germline loops: CDR1 SGHVS, CDR2 FQNEAQ. Here the CDR3 reads CASSSRTSGTDTQYF. CDR3 in DNA: TGTGCCAGCAGCTCCAGGACTAGCGGCACAGATACGCAGTATTTT.

This clonotype was picked up many times. The chain uses TRBV12-3 or TRBV12-4 and TRBJ2-4; 11 bases line up with TRBD2. V lost 6 bases and J lost 12; bases outside the gene matches: 4. This CDR3 has 12 amino acids. The CDR3 loop is CASSVGLAGQYF. The CDR3 DNA is TGTGCCAGCAGCGTCGGACTAGCGGGTCAGTACTTC.

The chain carries TRBV5-1 and TRBJ2-7, with a possible D match to TRBD2 (5 bases). The length of the CDR3 is 15 residues. Per germline, CDR1 SGHRS and CDR2 YFSETQ. V was shortened by 0 bases and J by 0 bases, with 10 bases between the two germline ends. In DNA form, the CDR3 reads TGCGCCAGCAGCTTGGATCGGGGAAACTCCTACGAGCAGTACTTC. Protein product: CASSLDRGNSYEQYF. The variable domain in full, completed from reference TRBV5-1 and TRBJ2-7, reads KAGVTQTPRYLIKTRGQQVTLSCSPISGHRSVSWYQQTPGQGLQFLFEYFSETQRNKGNFPGRFSGRQFSNSRSEMNVSTLELGDSALYLCASSLDRGNSYEQYFGPGTRLTVT.

This clonotype was recorded at least ten times. The rearrangement links TRBV20-1 to TRBJ1-2, with unresolved D. The germline V gene encodes CDR1 DFQATT and CDR2 SNEGSKA (reference sequence). V lost 1 base to trimming and J lost 5 bases, with 5 bases between them. The CDR3 consists of 11 residues. CDR3 coding DNA: TGCAGTGCTAGAGCCGGATATGGCTACACCTTC. Residues: CSARAGYGYTF.